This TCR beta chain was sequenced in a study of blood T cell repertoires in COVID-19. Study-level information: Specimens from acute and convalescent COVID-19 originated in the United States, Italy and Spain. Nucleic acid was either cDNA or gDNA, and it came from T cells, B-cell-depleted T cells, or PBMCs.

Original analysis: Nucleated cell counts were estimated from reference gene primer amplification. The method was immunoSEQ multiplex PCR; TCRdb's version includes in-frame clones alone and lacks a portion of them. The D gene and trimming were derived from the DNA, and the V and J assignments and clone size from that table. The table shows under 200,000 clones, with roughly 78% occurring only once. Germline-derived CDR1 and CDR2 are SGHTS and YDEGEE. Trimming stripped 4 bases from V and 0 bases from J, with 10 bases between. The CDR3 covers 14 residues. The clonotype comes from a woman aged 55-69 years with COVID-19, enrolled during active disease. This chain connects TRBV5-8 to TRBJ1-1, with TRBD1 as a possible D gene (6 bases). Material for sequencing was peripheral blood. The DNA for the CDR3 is TGTGCCAGCAGCAAGGGGACAATGAACACTGAAGCTTTCTTT. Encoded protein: CASSKGTMNTEAFF. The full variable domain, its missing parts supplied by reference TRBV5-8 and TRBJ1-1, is EAGVTQSPTHLIKTRGQQATLRCSPISGHTSVYWYQQALGLGLQFLLWYDEGEERNRGNFPPRFSGRQFPNYSSELNVNALELEDSALYLCASSKGTMNTEAFFGQGTRLTVV.